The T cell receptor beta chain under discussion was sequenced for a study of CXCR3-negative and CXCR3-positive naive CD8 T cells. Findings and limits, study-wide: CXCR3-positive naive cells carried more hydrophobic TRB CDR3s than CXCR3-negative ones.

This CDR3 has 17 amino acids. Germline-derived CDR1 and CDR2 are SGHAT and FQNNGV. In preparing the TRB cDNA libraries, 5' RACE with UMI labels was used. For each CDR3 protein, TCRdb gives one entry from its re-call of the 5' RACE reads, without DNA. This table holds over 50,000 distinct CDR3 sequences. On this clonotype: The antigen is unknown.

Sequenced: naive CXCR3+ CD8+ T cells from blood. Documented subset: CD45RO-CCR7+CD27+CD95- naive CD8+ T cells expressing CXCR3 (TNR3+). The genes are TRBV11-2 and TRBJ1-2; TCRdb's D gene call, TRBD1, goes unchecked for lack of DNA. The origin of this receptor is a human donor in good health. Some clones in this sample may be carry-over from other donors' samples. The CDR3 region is CASSLWEGFGTGLGYTF.